This T cell receptor beta chain originates from a study of shared clonotypes between healthy human individuals. In the study overall: For every donor, three CD4 naive, three CD4 memory, two CD8 naive and one CD8 memory plates were used. The study, taken as a whole, reports: The researchers took only blood, and tissue repertoires probably look different.

As for this clone: Antigen unknown.

Assay used: immunoSEQ multiplex PCR; TCRdb lists only in-frame clones, some missing. Of around 750,000 clones in the sample, 74% were seen once. The CDR3 spans 14 residues. Germline CDR1 and CDR2: SEHNR and FQNEAQ (reference sequence). V lost 5 bases and J 4 bases, leaving 15 bases between the germline ends. The healthy adult donors were HIV-negative and reported no recent acute infections or vaccinations. A split of CD4+ cells into CD45RA+ naive and CD45RA-negative memory subsets was performed. V and J are TRBV7-9 and TRBJ2-7; D perhaps matches TRBD1 (8 bases). The clonotype comes from a woman in her twenties or thirties in good health. The sample consisted of memory CD4+ T cells sorted from blood. Subset noted: CD45RA-negative fraction. In DNA, the CDR3 is TGTGCCAGCAGCATTGGACAGGGAGGGTACGAGCAGTACTTC. It translates to CASSIGQGGYEQYF.